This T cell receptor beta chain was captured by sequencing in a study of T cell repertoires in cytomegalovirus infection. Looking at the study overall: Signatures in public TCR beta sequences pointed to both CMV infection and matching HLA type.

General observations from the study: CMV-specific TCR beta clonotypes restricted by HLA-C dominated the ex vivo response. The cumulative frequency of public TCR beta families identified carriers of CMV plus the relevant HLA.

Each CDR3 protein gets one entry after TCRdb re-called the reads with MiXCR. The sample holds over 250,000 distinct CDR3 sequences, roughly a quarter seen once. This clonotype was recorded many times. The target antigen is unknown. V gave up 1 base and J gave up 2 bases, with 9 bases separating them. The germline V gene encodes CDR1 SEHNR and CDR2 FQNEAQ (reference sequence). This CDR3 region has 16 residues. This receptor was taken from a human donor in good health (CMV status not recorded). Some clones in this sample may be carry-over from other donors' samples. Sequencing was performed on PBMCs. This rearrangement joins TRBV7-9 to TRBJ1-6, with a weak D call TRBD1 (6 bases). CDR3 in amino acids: CASSLGTATYNSPLHF. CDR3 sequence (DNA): TGTGCCAGCAGCTTAGGGACAGCGACCTATAATTCACCCCTCCACTTT.